This T cell receptor (beta chain) emerged from a study of OX40 agonist ivuxolimab in advanced cancers. Study summary: The treatment was a fully human IgG2 OX40 agonist, ivuxolimab. Dose-escalation patients were diagnosed with hepatocellular carcinoma, melanoma, renal cell cancer or head and neck cancer. Every 2 weeks, patients got intravenous ivuxolimab at one of six dose levels (0.01-10 mg/kg).

Broader study findings: There was clonal expansion of CD4+ and CD8+ blood T cells by week 6 at 0.1 to 3.0 mg/kg.

Clones were read by immunoSEQ multiplex PCR, and TCRdb kept only the in-frame ones, dropping some. The profile shows about 64,000 clones, around 89% of them singletons. A note on this clone: The antigen remains unidentified.

The V end was cut by 5 bases, the J end by 2 bases, with 16 bases between. The CDR3 runs to 15 residues. Germline CDR1 reads GTSNPN; CDR2 reads SVGIG (reference sequence). The chain carries TRBV30 and TRBJ1-5; tentative D call: TRBD1 (6 bases). This TCR derives from an adult with an advanced solid tumor such as melanoma, head and neck, liver or kidney cancer. The sample consisted of CD4+ or CD8+ T cells sorted from blood, taken in a trial of the OX40 agonist ivuxolimab. CDR3 DNA: TGTGCCTGGGGCCCTGGGGCAGGGGGCAATCAGCCCCAGCATTTT. Translating it yields CAWGPGAGGNQPQHF.